This T cell receptor beta chain was sequenced for a study of response to subunit inactivated influenza vaccine. The study's findings and limits: The authors put forward the suggestion that each seasonal influenza vaccination may bring in only a limited number of new T cells.

Comment on this clonotype: As yet, its antigen is unknown.

TCRdb re-derived calls from the RT-PCR reads in MiXCR, one entry per CDR3 protein. Found here are fewer than 350,000 distinct CDR3 sequences, roughly a fifth of them singletons; the top ten hold 10% to 13%. This receptor was taken from a man aged 50 to 69 who received an inactivated influenza vaccine. The sample in question was PBMCs from blood, obtained less than 22 months after vaccination.

The CDR3 nucleotides are TGCGCCAGCAGCGGGGGACGCACGACAGATACGCAGTATTTT. This sequence encodes CASSGGRTTDTQYF. The chain couples TRBV5-1 to TRBJ2-3; D tentatively fits TRBD1 or TRBD2 (5 bases each). Trimming took 4 bases from V and 3 from J, leaving 12 bases between them. The CDR3 runs to 14 residues. Looked up from germline, CDR1 is SGHRS and CDR2 is YFSETQ.